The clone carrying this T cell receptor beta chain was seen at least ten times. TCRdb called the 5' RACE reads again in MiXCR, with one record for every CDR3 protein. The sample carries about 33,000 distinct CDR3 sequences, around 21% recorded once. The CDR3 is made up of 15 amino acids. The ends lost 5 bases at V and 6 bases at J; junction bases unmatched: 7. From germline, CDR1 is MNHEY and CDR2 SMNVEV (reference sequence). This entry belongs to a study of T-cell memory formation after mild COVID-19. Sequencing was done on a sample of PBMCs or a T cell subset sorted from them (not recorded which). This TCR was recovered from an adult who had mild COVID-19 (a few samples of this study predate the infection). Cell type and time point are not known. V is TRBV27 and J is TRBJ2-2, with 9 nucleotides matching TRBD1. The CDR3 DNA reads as TGTGCCAGCAGTGTAGGACAGGGGTGGTCCGGGGAGCTGTTTTTT. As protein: CASSVGQGWSGELFF.